This T cell receptor (beta chain) appears in the sequencing data of a study of control samples from healthy donors and cancer patients. The assay was immunoSEQ multiplex PCR, and TCRdb's table has in-frame clones only and misses some. Seen here are under 110,000 clones, 75% to 90% observed once, and the top ten hold about 8%. V was trimmed by 2 bases and J by 1 base, leaving 17 bases between them. Germline values: CDR1 SGHVS, CDR2 FQNEAQ. The CDR3 spans 18 residues. Sequencing was carried out using blood. This sequence originates from a man younger than 45 in good health. This rearrangement joins TRBV7-8 to TRBJ2-2, with a possible D match to TRBD2 (5 bases). The CDR3 DNA sequence: TGTGCCAGCAGCTTACTCCGGGAATCCACACGGAACACCGGGGAGCTGTTTTTT. Translated: CASSLLRESTRNTGELFF.